The entry below gives a single T cell receptor (beta chain) sequence along with its context. The antigen is undetermined. The sample originates from a study of T cell repertoires in cytomegalovirus infection. In TCRdb, the reads were re-called with MiXCR into one record per CDR3 protein. The table records about 160,000 distinct CDR3 sequences, roughly 20% of them present only once. The input for sequencing was CD8+ T cells from cultured PBMCs, taken from culture after CMV antigen stimulation. The receptor was derived from a human donor in good health (CMV status not recorded). Some clones in this sample may be carry-over from other donors' samples.

CDR3 nucleotide sequence: TGTGCCAGCAGACGCAGGGAGTCCGGCACCGGGGAGCTGTTTTTT. This codes for CASRRRESGTGELFF. This chain joins TRBV2 and TRBJ2-2; D possibly uses TRBD1 or TRBD2 (5 bases each). The CDR3 consists of 15 residues. Germline lookup yields CDR1 SNHLY and CDR2 FYNNEI. The V end was cut by 6 bases, the J end by 4 bases, with 15 bases between.